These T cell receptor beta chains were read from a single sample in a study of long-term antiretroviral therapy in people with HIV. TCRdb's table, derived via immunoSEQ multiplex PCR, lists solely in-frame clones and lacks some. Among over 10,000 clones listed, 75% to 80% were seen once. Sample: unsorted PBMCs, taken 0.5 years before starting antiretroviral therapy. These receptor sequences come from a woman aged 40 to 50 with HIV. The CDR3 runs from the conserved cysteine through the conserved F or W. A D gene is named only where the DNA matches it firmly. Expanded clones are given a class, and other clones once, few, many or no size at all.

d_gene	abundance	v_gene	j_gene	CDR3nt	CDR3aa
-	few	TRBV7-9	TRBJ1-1	TGTGCCAGCACCGGACGGGGGAGCACTGAAGCTTTCTTT	CASTGRGSTEAFF
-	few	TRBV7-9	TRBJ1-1	TGTGCCAGCAGACAGGACTGGGCGGCTGGAGTTACTGAAGCTTTCTTT	CASRQDWAAGVTEAFF
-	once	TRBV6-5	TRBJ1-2	TGTGCCAGCAGTCCGACATTGGGGTATGGCTACACCTTC	CASSPTLGYGYTF
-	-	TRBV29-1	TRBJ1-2	TGCAGCGTTGAAGCGGTGGGTGTAGGCTACACCTTC	CSVEAVGVGYTF
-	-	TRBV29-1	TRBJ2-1	TGCAGCGTTGGAGGGAAGTTTGGCAATGAGCAGTTCTTC	CSVGGKFGNEQFF
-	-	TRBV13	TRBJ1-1	TGTGCCAGCAGCCTGACGCCTGGAGCTTTCTTT	CASSLTPGAFF
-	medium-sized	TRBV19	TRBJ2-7	TGTGCCAGTAGTATTACAGTTTCTGCACCCTACGAGCAGTACTTC	CASSITVSAPYEQYF
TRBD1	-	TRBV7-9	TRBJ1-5	TGTGCCAGCAGCTTAAGGGACAGGGACGAGCCCCAGCATTTT	CASSLRDRDEPQHF
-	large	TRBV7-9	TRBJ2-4	TGTGCCAGCAGCTCAGGGGATTTGGGACCCCTCTCGGGCTACATTCAGTACTTC	CASSSGDLGPLSGYIQYF
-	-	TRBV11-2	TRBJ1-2	TGTGCCAGCAGCTTAGTGTTTTCTAATATCGGCTATGGCTACACCTTC	CASSLVFSNIGYGYTF
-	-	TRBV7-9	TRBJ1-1	TGTGCCAGCAGCTTACAGGGCGGGAACACTGAAGCTTTCTTT	CASSLQGGNTEAFF
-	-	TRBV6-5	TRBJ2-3	TGTGCCAGCAGTTACGGCACAGATACGCAGTATTTT	CASSYGTDTQYF
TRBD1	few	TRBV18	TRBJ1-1	TGTGCCAGCTCACCCGGGACAGGGAACACTGAAGCTTTCTTT	CASSPGTGNTEAFF
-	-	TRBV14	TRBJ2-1	TGTGCCAGCAGCTCGTCTGATGAGCAGTTCTTC	CASSSSDEQFF
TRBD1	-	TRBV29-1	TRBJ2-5	TGCAGCGTTGAAGGGGGGACAGGGAAAGAGACCCAGTACTTC	CSVEGGTGKETQYF
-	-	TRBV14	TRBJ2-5	TGTGCCAGCAGCCAAAATATGGAGACCCAGTACTTC	CASSQNMETQYF
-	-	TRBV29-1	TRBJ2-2	TGCAGCGTTGCAGTTCGACCGTCGGCAGAGAGAAAGAACACCGGGGAGCTGTTTTTT	CSVAVRPSAERKNTGELFF
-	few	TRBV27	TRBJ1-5	TGTGCCAGCAGTTTATGGGGGGCAAATCAGCCCCAGCATTTT	CASSLWGANQPQHF
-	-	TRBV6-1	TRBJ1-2	TGTGCCAGCAGTGAAGCGGGACCCACGGGTGGCTACACCTTC	CASSEAGPTGGYTF
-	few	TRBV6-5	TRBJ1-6	TGTGCCAGCACCGGCGGACAATATAATTCACCCCTCCACTTT	CASTGGQYNSPLHF
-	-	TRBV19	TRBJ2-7	TGTGCCAGTAGAAGGATTGGAACCCACGAGCAGTACTTC	CASRRIGTHEQYF
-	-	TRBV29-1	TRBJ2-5	TGCAGCGTTGAGTACAGACAAACCTTACAAGAGACCCAGTACTTC	CSVEYRQTLQETQYF
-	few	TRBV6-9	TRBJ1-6	TGTGCCAGCAACCGGGCCTATAATTCACCCCTCCACTTT	CASNRAYNSPLHF
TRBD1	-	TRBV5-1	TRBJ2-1	TGCGCCAGCAGCTTGGGACAGGGGGCTTACAATGAGCAGTTCTTC	CASSLGQGAYNEQFF
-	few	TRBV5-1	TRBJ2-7	TGCGCCAGCAGCTTGGACAGGGACGAGCAGTACTTC	CASSLDRDEQYF
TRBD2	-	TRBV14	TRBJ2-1	TGTGCCAGCAGCCAAGTGCTAGCGGGAGGGCCGGATGAGCAGTTCTTC	CASSQVLAGGPDEQFF
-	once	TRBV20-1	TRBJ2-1	TGCAGTGCTAGAGATCTACGTGAGCAGTTCTTC	CSARDLREQFF
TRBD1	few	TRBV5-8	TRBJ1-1	TGTGCCAGCAGCTTGGGACAGGGATGGGCTGAAGCTTTCTTT	CASSLGQGWAEAFF
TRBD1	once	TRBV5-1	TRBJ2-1	TGCGCCAGCAGCGTAACCGGGACAGGGAATCATGAGCAGTTCTTC	CASSVTGTGNHEQFF
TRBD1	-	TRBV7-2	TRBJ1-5	TGTGCCAGCAGCGACAGGGGTCAGCCCCAGCATTTT	CASSDRGQPQHF
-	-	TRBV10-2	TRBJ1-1	TGCGCCAGCAGTGAGTGGGACCATGAAGCTTTCTTT	CASSEWDHEAFF
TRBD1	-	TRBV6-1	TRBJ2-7	TGTGCCAGCAGGGGACAGGGAGGCTCCTACGAGCAGTACTTC	CASRGQGGSYEQYF
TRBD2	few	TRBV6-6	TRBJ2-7	TGTGCCAGCTCCCTAGCGGGAGCTGAAGAGCAGTACTTC	CASSLAGAEEQYF
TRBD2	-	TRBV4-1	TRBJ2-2	TGCGCCAGCAGCCACCGGACTAGTCAAAACACCGGGGAGCTGTTTTTT	CASSHRTSQNTGELFF
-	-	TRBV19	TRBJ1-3	TGTGCCAGTAGTCTATGGACACTGAGCTCTGGAAACACCATATATTTT	CASSLWTLSSGNTIYF
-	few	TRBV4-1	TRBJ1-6	TGCGCCAGCAGCCAGGGGGTATCACCCCTCCACTTT	CASSQGVSPLHF
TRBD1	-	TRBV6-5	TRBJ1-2	TGTGCCAGCAGTCCCGAGGGACAGGGTAACTATGGCTACACCTTC	CASSPEGQGNYGYTF
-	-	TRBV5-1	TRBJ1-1	TGCGCCAGCAGCTGGGGCGGGGACACTGAAGCTTTCTTT	CASSWGGDTEAFF
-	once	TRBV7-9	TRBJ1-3	TGTGCCAGCAGCTGGAAGACAGGCCTCTCTGGAAACACCATATATTTT	CASSWKTGLSGNTIYF
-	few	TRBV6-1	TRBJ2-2	TGTGCCAGCAGTGAATGGAAAGGGGCCCCCGGGACCGGGGAGCTGTTTTTT	CASSEWKGAPGTGELFF
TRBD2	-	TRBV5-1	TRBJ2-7	TGCGCCAGCAGCTTGGCTGGAGCGGGAGTGGTGGGGGAGCAATACTTC	CASSLAGAGVVGEQYF
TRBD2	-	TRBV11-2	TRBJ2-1	TGTGCCAGCACCTATACTAGCGGGGGAAACAATGAGCAGTTCTTC	CASTYTSGGNNEQFF
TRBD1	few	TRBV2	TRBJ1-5	TGTGCCAGCAGGGGGGACAGGGAATGGCAGCCCCAGCATTTT	CASRGDREWQPQHF
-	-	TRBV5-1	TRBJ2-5	TGCGCCAGCAGCTTGTCTGGGTCCTCGACAAGGGAAGAGACCCAGTACTTC	CASSLSGSSTREETQYF
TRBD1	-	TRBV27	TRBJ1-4	TGTGCCAGCAGTGTAAACAGGGGGCGATATGAAAAACTGTTTTTT	CASSVNRGRYEKLFF
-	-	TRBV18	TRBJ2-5	TGTGCCAGCTCTCTTCGAATGGGGGAAGAGACCCAGTACTTC	CASSLRMGEETQYF
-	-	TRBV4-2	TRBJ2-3	TGTGCCAGCAGCCAAGGTAGGGCCACAGATACGCAGTATTTT	CASSQGRATDTQYF
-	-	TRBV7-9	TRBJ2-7	TGTGCCAGCAGCTTAGACAGTACAGGGATCTACTACGAGCAGTACTTC	CASSLDSTGIYYEQYF